The T cell receptor beta chain described here comes from a study of cytomegalovirus exposure and HLA in healthy donors. Across the study: Unique TCR beta sequences numbering fewer than 130 million came from 150 million to 200 million T cells in an earlier analysis.

Study-level points and caveats: TCR beta sequences reportedly predicted the HLA-A and HLA-B alleles of most subjects accurately. DRB1 showed the most TCR associations and HLA-C the fewest in a later analysis, as rates varied by HLA locus.

This CDR3 has 14 residues. J lost 8 bases, V lost 2 bases, and 3 bases had no gene match. The germline V gene has CDR1 MNHNS and CDR2 SASEGT. Points on this clone: Its antigen is undetermined.

PCR employed 60 Vbeta and 13 Jbeta primers. The repertoire was sequenced with immunoSEQ multiplex PCR; TCRdb's copy has only in-frame clones and lacks some. The data hold tens of thousands of clones, with roughly 78% observed a single time. This clonotype originated in a woman in her forties in good health and CMV-seropositive. V is TRBV6-1 and J is TRBJ1-6; 7 bases are a match to TRBD1. The material sequenced was PBMCs. The CDR3 loop is CASSERTGYSPLHF. CDR3 bases: TGTGCCAGCAGTGAACGGACAGGATATTCACCCCTCCACTTT.